What follows describes a single TCR beta chain. The data originate from a study of T cell responses to AZD1222 COVID-19 vaccine. CDR1 is SGHRS and CDR2 is YFSETQ in the germline V gene. CDR3 length: 17 residues. With V trimmed by 4 bases and J by 5 bases, 8 bases remained unmatched. Method: immunoSEQ multiplex PCR; TCRdb's copy keeps in-frame clones and lacks some. The top ten hold approximately 23% of the sample, which has about 66,000 clones, 75% to 85% seen once. The sequence derives from an adult in good health. The rearrangement uses TRBV5-1 and TRBJ2-3; 15 positions agree with TRBD2. The sample consisted of peripheral blood, taken on day 0 of MenACWY control vaccination. The CDR3 coding sequence is TGCGCCAGCAGCCTTGGACTAGCGGGGGGGCCCGGAGATACGCAGTATTTT. Protein sequence: CASSLGLAGGPGDTQYF.